This T cell receptor (beta chain) was recovered during a study of blood T cells in healthy people across ages. Whole-study findings and limits: Estimated diversity that came from one million T cells was considered an underestimate.

A few counts support this clonotype. Its target is not known. This CDR3 has 14 amino acids. Trimming took 1 base from V and 0 from J, leaving 6 bases between them. Germline V gene data show CDR1 as SGHVS and CDR2 as FQNEAQ. PCR was performed a second time for roughly 7 to 12 cycles using a sample-barcoded 5' primer and a J-beta primer mix. Via MiXCR, TCRdb re-called the 5' RACE reads, giving one row per CDR3 protein. The top ten hold more than 7.5% of the sample, which has hundreds of thousands of distinct CDR3 sequences, around 25% seen once. The data were also submitted as part of a second study, on T cells of mothers and their children.

What was sequenced was blood. The chain recombines TRBV7-8 with TRBJ1-1; D not certain. The sequence was obtained from a boy between 5 and 17 years old in good health. CDR3 residues: CASSLDPMNTEAFF. CDR3 nucleotides: TGTGCCAGCAGCTTAGACCCCATGAACACTGAAGCTTTCTTT.